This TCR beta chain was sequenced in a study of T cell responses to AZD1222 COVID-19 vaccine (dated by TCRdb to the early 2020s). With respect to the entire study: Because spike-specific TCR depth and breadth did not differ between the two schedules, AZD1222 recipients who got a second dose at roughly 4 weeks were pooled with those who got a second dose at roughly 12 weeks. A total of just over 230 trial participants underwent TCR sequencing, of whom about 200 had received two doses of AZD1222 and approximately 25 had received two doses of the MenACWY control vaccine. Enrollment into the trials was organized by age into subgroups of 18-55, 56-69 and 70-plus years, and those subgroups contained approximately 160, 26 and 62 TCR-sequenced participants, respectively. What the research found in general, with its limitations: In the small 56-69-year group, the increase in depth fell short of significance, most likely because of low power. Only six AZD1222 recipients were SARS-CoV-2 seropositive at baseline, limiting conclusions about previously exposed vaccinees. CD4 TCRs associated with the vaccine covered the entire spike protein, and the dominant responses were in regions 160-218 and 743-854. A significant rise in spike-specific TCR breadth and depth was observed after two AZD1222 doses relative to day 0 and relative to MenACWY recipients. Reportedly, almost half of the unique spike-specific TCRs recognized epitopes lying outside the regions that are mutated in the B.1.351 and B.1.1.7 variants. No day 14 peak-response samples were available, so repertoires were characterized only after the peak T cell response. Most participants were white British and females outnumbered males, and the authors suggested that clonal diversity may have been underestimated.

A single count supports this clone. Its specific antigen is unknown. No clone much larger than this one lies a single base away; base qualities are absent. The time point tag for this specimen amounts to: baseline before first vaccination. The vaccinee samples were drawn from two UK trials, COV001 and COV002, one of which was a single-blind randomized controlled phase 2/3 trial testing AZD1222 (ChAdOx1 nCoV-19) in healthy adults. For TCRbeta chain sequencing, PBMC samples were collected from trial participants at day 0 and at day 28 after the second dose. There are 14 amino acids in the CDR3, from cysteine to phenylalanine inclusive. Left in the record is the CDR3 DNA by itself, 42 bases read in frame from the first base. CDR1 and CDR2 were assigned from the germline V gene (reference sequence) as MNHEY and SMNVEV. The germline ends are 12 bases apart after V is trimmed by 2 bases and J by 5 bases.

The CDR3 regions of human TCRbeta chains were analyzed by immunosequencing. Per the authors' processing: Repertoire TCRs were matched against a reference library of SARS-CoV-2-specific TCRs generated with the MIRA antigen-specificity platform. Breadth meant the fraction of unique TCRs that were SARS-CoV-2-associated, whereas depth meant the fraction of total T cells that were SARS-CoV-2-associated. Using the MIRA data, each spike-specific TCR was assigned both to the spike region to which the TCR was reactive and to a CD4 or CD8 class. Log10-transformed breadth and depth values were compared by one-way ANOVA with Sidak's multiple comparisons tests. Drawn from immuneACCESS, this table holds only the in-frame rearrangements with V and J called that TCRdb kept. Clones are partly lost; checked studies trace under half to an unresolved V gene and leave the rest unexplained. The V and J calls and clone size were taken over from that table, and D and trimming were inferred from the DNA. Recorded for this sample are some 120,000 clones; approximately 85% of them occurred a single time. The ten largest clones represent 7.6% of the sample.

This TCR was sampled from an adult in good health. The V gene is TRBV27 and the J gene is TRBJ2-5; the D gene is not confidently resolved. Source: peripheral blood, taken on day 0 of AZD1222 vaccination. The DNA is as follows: TGTGCCAGCAGTTTACAGTTAGGTAGGGAGACCCAGTACTTC. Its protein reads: CASSLQLGRETQYF.